The TCR beta chain under discussion was sequenced for a study of technical replicates of blood from a handful of donors. Sequenced by immunoSEQ multiplex PCR; TCRdb stores in-frame clones only, minus some. The sample shows about 75,000 clones, about 97% of them seen only once. CDR1 SEHNR and CDR2 FQNEAQ come from the germline V gene (reference sequence). This CDR3 has 13 residues. The trim removed 8 bases at V and 4 bases at J, leaving 7 bases unmatched. Sequenced material: T cells isolated from PBMCs. The source of this sequence is a human donor in good health. The chain recombines TRBV7-9 with TRBJ2-7; 8 nucleotides match TRBD1. The CDR3 spells CASSGQGAYEQYF. In DNA form, the CDR3 reads TGTGCCAGCTCCGGGCAGGGGGCTTACGAGCAGTACTTC.